Listed here are 8 T cell receptor beta chains from one sample, sequenced in a study of blood T cell repertoires in COVID-19. Repertoires were generated with immunoSEQ multiplex PCR, while TCRdb's copy carries only in-frame clones and drops some. The data contain around 200,000 clones, around 86% of them singletons. Specimen: PBMCs or T cells enriched from blood (not recorded which). These receptors all come from a woman aged 40 to 49 with acute COVID-19.

Notes on this clone: A junction end diverges from the germline sequence, so it may reflect a read error. This sequence joins TRBV19 and TRBJ2-3, with 9 nucleotides matching TRBD1. This CDR3 comprises 16 residues. Germline V gene data show CDR1 as LNHDA and CDR2 as SQIVND (reference sequence). The CDR3, as DNA: TGTGCCAGTAGTTTAGACAGGGGGTTTCGATTTGATACGCAGTATTTT. It translates to CASSLDRGFRFDTQYF.

The chain is built from TRBV7-9 and TRBJ1-6; possible D gene TRBD1, 6 bases. Germline lookup yields CDR1 SEHNR and CDR2 FQNEAQ (reference sequence). The CDR3 consists of 14 residues. The V and J ends lost 4 bases and 7 bases respectively, with 11 bases between them. As DNA, the CDR3 is TGTGCCAGCAGCTCCCGGGACAACAATTCACCCCTCCACTTT. Its translation: CASSSRDNNSPLHF.

This clone was seen only once. The chain carries TRBV15 and TRBJ1-1, with D unresolved. CDR3 length equals 11 residues. Germline V gene sequence: CDR1 LNHNV, CDR2 YYDKDF (reference sequence). Trimming left V 5 bases short and J 3 bases short, with 4 bases between. The CDR3 protein is CATSRDTEAFF. CDR3 nucleotide sequence: TGTGCCACCAGCCGTGACACTGAAGCTTTCTTT. Full variable domain (outside the CDR3, taken from reference TRBV15 and TRBJ1-1): DAMVIQNPRYQVTQFGKPVTLSCSQTLNHNVMYWYQQKSSQAPKLLFHYYDKDFNNEADTPDNFQSRRPNTSFCFLDIRSPGLGDTAMYLCATSRDTEAFFGQGTRLTVV.

In this sample, this clone turned up a few times. This chain uses TRBV6-5 with TRBJ1-6; D unclear. The germline V and J ends were trimmed by 7 bases and 2 bases, with 12 bases remaining between them. This CDR3 is built from 15 residues. Germline CDR1 reads MNHEY; CDR2 reads SVGAGI. CDR3 nucleotides: TGTGCCAGCACCCCCGATCGCGCCTATAATTCACCCCTCCACTTT. It translates to CASTPDRAYNSPLHF.

The gene calls are TRBV7-2 and TRBJ1-1, with TRBD1 identical over 7 bases. CDR3 length: 14 residues. V gave up 3 bases and J gave up 3 bases; unmatched junction bases: 4. Germline V gene data show CDR1 as SGHTA and CDR2 as FQGNSA. The CDR3 protein is CASSFRGADTEAFF. The DNA of the CDR3 is TGTGCCAGCAGCTTCAGGGGGGCGGACACTGAAGCTTTCTTT. Full variable domain (rest looked up from reference TRBV7-2 and TRBJ1-1): GAGVSQSPSNKVTEKGKDVELRCDPISGHTALYWYRQSLGQGLEFLIYFQGNSAPDKSGLPSDRFSAERTGGSVSTLTIQRTQQEDSAVYLCASSFRGADTEAFFGQGTRLTVV.

The gene calls are TRBV9 and TRBJ1-3, with a possible D match to TRBD1 (5 bases). Germline V gives CDR1 SGDLS, CDR2 YYNGEE. The CDR3 sequence is 15 residues long. V was clipped by 0 bases and J by 0 bases, with 7 bases between them. The CDR3 sequence: CASSVDRHSGNTIYF. The CDR3 nucleotides are TGTGCCAGCAGCGTAGACAGGCACTCTGGAAACACCATATATTTT.

V and J are TRBV6-5 and TRBJ2-5; D call uncertain. Trimming took off 9 bases at V and 1 base at J, with 9 bases between the two ends. This CDR3 comprises 12 residues. Germline CDR1 is MNHEY and CDR2 is SVGAGI. This CDR3 reads CASLKSQETQYF. Written as DNA, the CDR3 is TGTGCCAGTCTAAAAAGCCAAGAGACCCAGTACTTC.

The chain joins TRBV18 to TRBJ1-6; 8 bases are a match to TRBD1. V lost 6 bases and J lost 8; bases outside the gene matches: 9. CDR1 and CDR2 from the germline V gene are KGHSH and LQKENI. CDR3 length equals 15 residues. This chain's CDR3 is CASSQKTGVDSPLHF. The CDR3 nucleotides are TGTGCCAGCTCGCAGAAGACAGGGGTAGATTCACCCCTCCACTTT.